The next 28 T cell receptor beta chains were all read from a single sample in a study of shared clonotypes between healthy human individuals. Only in-frame clones appear in the TCRdb table, and some are missing; sequencing was by immunoSEQ multiplex PCR. The sample includes approximately 980,000 clones, approximately 80% of them seen just once. The specimen was memory CD4+ T cells sorted from blood. Described subset: CD45RA-negative fraction. These receptors all stem from a man between 18 and 29 years old in good health.

The rearrangement links TRBV11-3 to TRBJ2-2; 7 bases match TRBD1. V shed 5 bases and J 1 base; nucleotides not matched to a gene: 4. The CDR3 is 15 amino acids. Germline-derived CDR1 and CDR2 are SGHNT and YENEEA. In DNA, the CDR3 is TGTGCCAGCAGCAGACAGGGCCTGAACACCGGGGAGCTGTTTTTT. This translates into CASSRQGLNTGELFF.

V usage is TRBV28 and J usage is TRBJ1-2, with 7 bases identical to TRBD1. Germline V gene data show CDR1 as MDHEN and CDR2 as SYDVKM. After removal of 6 bases from V and 8 bases from J, the junction contained 9 bases not matched to a gene. CDR3 size: 13 residues. The DNA for the CDR3 is TGTGCCAGCAGCCTCGACAGGGCGGGCGGCTACACCTTC. It codes for CASSLDRAGGYTF.

The table lists this clone with a few counts. DNA for the CDR3: TGTGCCAGCAGCTTGGGCGGGGGGTATCAAGAGACCCAGTACTTC. It is translated as CASSLGGGYQETQYF. This chain joins TRBV5-4 and TRBJ2-5; TRBD2 aligns across 8 bases. The germline V gene has CDR1 SGHNT and CDR2 YYREEE (reference sequence). Germline trimming cut 0 bases from V and 2 bases from J; bases unmatched to any gene: 3. This CDR3 is 15 amino acids long.

The chain carries TRBV28 and TRBJ2-1; D is possibly TRBD1 (5 bases). This CDR3 comprises 11 residues. Germline V gene sequence: CDR1 MDHEN, CDR2 SYDVKM. V was cut by 6 bases and J by 7 bases, with 7 bases left in between. CDR3 DNA: TGTGCCAGCAGCAGGGTTAATGAGCAGTTCTTC. This gives the protein CASSRVNEQFF.

The V call is TRBV27, the J call TRBJ2-1; 12 bases fit TRBD1. V lost 4 bases, J lost 4 bases, and 2 bases stayed unmatched. Germline CDR1 and CDR2: MNHEY and SMNVEV (reference sequence). This CDR3 contains 15 residues. CDR3 DNA: TGTGCCAGCAGTTGGGGACAGGGGGCGTACAATGAGCAGTTCTTC. This translates into CASSWGQGAYNEQFF.

The chain recombines TRBV30 with TRBJ1-5; 10 bases fit TRBD1. The CDR3 is made up of 17 amino acids. The V segment lost 1 base and the J segment 2 bases; nucleotides outside the gene matches: 8. Germline V gene lookup returns CDR1 GTSNPN and CDR2 SVGIG (reference sequence). CDR3 bases: TGTGCCTGGAGTGGCCCCACCGGGACAGGGGGCAATCAGCCCCAGCATTTT. It yields the protein CAWSGPTGTGGNQPQHF.

This CDR3 reads CSVRGFGEAFF. Here the CDR3 DNA reads TGCAGCGTGAGGGGTTTTGGTGAAGCTTTCTTT. V usage is TRBV29-1 and J usage is TRBJ1-1; TRBD1 might be the D (5 bases). Trimming cost V 6 bases and J 7 bases, with 12 bases left between them. CDR1 and CDR2 from the germline V gene are SQVTM and ANQGSEA. This CDR3 has 11 amino acids.

The rearrangement uses TRBV10-1 and TRBJ2-4, with unresolved D. The CDR3 runs to 13 residues. V lost 0 bases, J lost 9 bases, and 9 bases lay in between. Germline V gene lookup returns CDR1 WNHNN and CDR2 SYGVQD (reference sequence). The CDR3 DNA follows: TGCGCCAGCAGTGAGTCGTGGGAAAGCATTCAGTACTTC. It codes for CASSESWESIQYF.

V gene TRBV5-6 combines with J gene TRBJ1-5; D is unresolved. CDR1 SGHDT and CDR2 YYEEEE come from the germline V gene. The CDR3 covers 14 residues. V dropped 0 bases and J dropped 3 bases, with 7 bases sitting between them. DNA of the CDR3: TGTGCCAGCAGCTTGGTGGGGAACAATCAGCCCCAGCATTTT. Encoded protein: CASSLVGNNQPQHF.

The chain is built from TRBV30 and TRBJ2-2; 14 bases line up with TRBD2. V gave up 3 bases and J gave up 0 bases; unmatched junction bases: 6. The CDR3 has 18 amino acids. The V gene's germline CDR1 is GTSNPN and CDR2 SVGIG (reference sequence). In DNA form, the CDR3 reads TGTGCCTGGAGGCAGGGACTAGCGGGGGAGACGAACACCGGGGAGCTGTTTTTT. Translating gives CAWRQGLAGETNTGELFF. The entire variable domain, with the rest obtained from reference TRBV30 and TRBJ2-2, is as follows: SQTIHQWPATLVQPVGSPLSLECTVEGTSNPNLYWYRQAAGRGLQLLFYSVGIGQISSEVPQNLSASRPQDRQFILSSKKLLLSDSGFYLCAWRQGLAGETNTGELFFGEGSRLTVL.

This sequence joins TRBV2 and TRBJ2-7, with D perhaps matching TRBD2 (6 bases). This CDR3 has 14 residues. Germline V lookup: CDR1 SNHLY, CDR2 FYNNEI. The V and J ends lost 11 bases and 6 bases respectively, with 23 bases between them. The chain's CDR3 is CAGSGRPSLSEQYF. CDR3 coding DNA: TGTGCCGGGAGTGGGAGGCCCTCCCTTTCCGAGCAGTACTTC.

About this clone itself: In the same sample, other DNA sequences code for this CDR3. This chain uses TRBV18 with TRBJ1-1; D remains unclear. The V and J ends lost 5 bases and 1 base respectively, with 8 bases between them. Germline-derived CDR1 and CDR2 are KGHSH and LQKENI. CDR3 length equals 13 residues. The CDR3 DNA reads TGTGCCAGCTCATCTGGGAGGAACACTGAAGCTTTCTTT. Residues: CASSSGRNTEAFF.

This chain uses TRBV5-1 with TRBJ2-7, with 7 nucleotides matching TRBD2. V shed 10 bases and J 6 bases; nucleotides not matched to a gene: 13. CDR1 and CDR2 from the germline V gene are SGHRS and YFSETQ. The CDR3 is made up of 13 amino acids. Here the CDR3 reads CASGAGEVSEQYF. Written as DNA, the CDR3 is TGCGCCTCTGGGGCGGGAGAGGTGAGCGAGCAGTACTTC.

In its sample, this clone was seen once. The V call is TRBV21-1, the J call TRBJ1-3. TRBV21-1 is described as a pseudogene. The CDR3 is made up of 16 amino acids. Here the CDR3 reads CASSKSLENSGNTIYF. The CDR3, as DNA: TGTGCCAGCAGCAAAAGCTTAGAGAACTCTGGAAACACCATATATTTT.

The chain uses TRBV13 and TRBJ1-1; the D is unclear. Germline assignment: CDR1 PRHDT and CDR2 FYEKMQ (reference sequence). There are 11 residues in the CDR3. Trimming cost V 3 bases and J 8 bases, with 7 bases left between them. Here the CDR3 reads CASSFGFEAFF. Here the CDR3 DNA reads TGTGCCAGCAGCTTCGGGTTCGAAGCTTTCTTT.

The chain is built from TRBV14 and TRBJ2-5; TRBD2 agrees at 11 bases. After removal of 3 bases from V and 0 bases from J, the junction contained 3 bases not matched to a gene. This CDR3 comprises 16 residues. Germline V gives CDR1 SGHDN, CDR2 FVKESK. The CDR3 sequence: CASSQLAGGHQETQYF. The CDR3 DNA reads as TGTGCCAGCAGCCAGCTAGCGGGAGGCCACCAAGAGACCCAGTACTTC. Full variable domain (rest looked up from reference TRBV14 and TRBJ2-5): EAGVTQFPSHSVIEKGQTVTLRCDPISGHDNLYWYRRVMGKEIKFLLHFVKESKQDESGMPNNRFLAERTGGTYSTLKVQPAELEDSGVYFCASSQLAGGHQETQYFGPGTRLLVL.

The chain is built from TRBV11-3 and TRBJ2-5; D possibly corresponds to TRBD2 (5 bases). The CDR3 runs to 12 residues. The V gene's germline CDR1 is SGHNT and CDR2 YENEEA. Trimming pared 5 bases from V and 5 bases from J, leaving 9 bases between. The CDR3 bases are TGTGCCAGCAGCCCGTCGGGGGAGACCCAGTACTTC. Translating it yields CASSPSGETQYF.

This clone was observed once. This chain connects TRBV2 to TRBJ2-5; TRBD2 aligns across 9 bases. The length of the CDR3 is 17 residues. V gave up 5 bases and J gave up 2 bases; unmatched junction bases: 12. Per the germline V gene, CDR1 is SNHLY and CDR2 is FYNNEI. DNA for the CDR3: TGTGCCAGCAGTCCCACCACTACGACTAGCGGACAAGAGACCCAGTACTTC. This encodes CASSPTTTTSGQETQYF.

The rearrangement uses TRBV14 and TRBJ2-1, with 7 bases aligning to TRBD2. Trimming at V came to 4 bases and at J to 1 base, leaving 7 bases not matched to a gene. This CDR3 contains 16 residues. The V gene's germline CDR1 is SGHDN and CDR2 FVKESK. DNA of the CDR3: TGTGCCAGCAGCCGAAACACGGGAGGTTCCTACAATGAGCAGTTCTTC. Translated, it gives CASSRNTGGSYNEQFF.

In this sample, this clone turned up a few times. This chain joins TRBV19 and TRBJ1-3; 9 bases agree with TRBD1. Germline CDR1 LNHDA, CDR2 SQIVND (reference sequence). V lost 5 bases and J lost 4; bases outside the gene matches: 6. The CDR3 loop spans 15 amino acids. CDR3 nucleotide sequence: TGTGCCAGTAGTGGGGACAGGGCATCAGGAAACACCATATATTTT. Its protein is CASSGDRASGNTIYF.

This rearrangement joins TRBV18 to TRBJ1-6, with D possibly TRBD1 on 5 matching bases. The CDR3 consists of 16 residues. V lost 2 bases to trimming and J lost 9 bases, with 17 bases between them. The germline CDR1 and CDR2 sequences are KGHSH and LQKENI. This CDR3 reads CASSPTLGGSGSPLHF. The CDR3 nucleotides read TGTGCCAGCTCACCAACTCTCGGGGGTTCGGGTTCACCCCTCCACTTT.

CDR3 residues: CASSLRAGKAGNYGYTF. The DNA of the CDR3 is TGTGCCAGCAGCCTCCGGGCGGGAAAGGCCGGGAACTATGGCTACACCTTC. The genes are TRBV28 and TRBJ1-2; D not resolved. V dropped 6 bases and J dropped 2 bases, with 22 bases sitting between them. This CDR3 is built from 17 residues. CDR1 MDHEN and CDR2 SYDVKM come from the germline V gene.

For this clone: Other DNA sequences in the same sample also yield this CDR3. This rearrangement joins TRBV28 to TRBJ1-4; tentative D call: TRBD1 (5 bases). The CDR3 loop spans 15 amino acids. V gave up 8 bases and J gave up 0 bases, with 13 bases separating them. Germline assignment: CDR1 MDHEN and CDR2 SYDVKM. CDR3 in DNA: TGTGCCAGCTCACTCTGGGGGGCAACTAATGAAAAACTGTTTTTT. It is translated as CASSLWGATNEKLFF.

The chain joins TRBV27 to TRBJ1-4; D possibly corresponds to TRBD1 (5 bases). Trimming cost V 3 bases and J 2 bases, with 10 bases left between them. The CDR3 is 15 amino acids. Germline CDR1 MNHEY, CDR2 SMNVEV (reference sequence). This CDR3 is CASSLQGETNEKLFF. CDR3 nucleotides: TGTGCCAGCAGTTTGCAGGGCGAGACTAATGAAAAACTGTTTTTT.

This sequence joins TRBV12-5 and TRBJ1-1; D is perhaps TRBD1 (5 bases). The germline V and J ends were trimmed by 6 bases and 12 bases, with 17 bases remaining between them. Germline V lookup: CDR1 LGHNT, CDR2 FRNRAP. The CDR3 has 12 residues. The CDR3, as DNA: TGTGCTAGTGGGGTTGATGGGGCGTTGTCTTTCTTT. It yields the protein CASGVDGALSFF.

This clone has ten or more counts. The CDR3 DNA reads as TGCGCCAGCAGCCTGGGGACTAGCGGGAAACCTTCCTACGAGCAGTACTTC. It codes for CASSLGTSGKPSYEQYF. The chain employs TRBV5-1 and TRBJ2-7, with TRBD2 identical over 13 bases. The CDR3 has 17 residues. From germline, CDR1 is SGHRS and CDR2 YFSETQ. V shed 4 bases and J 1 base; nucleotides not matched to a gene: 8.

This clone has a handful of counts. The identical CDR3 is also encoded by other nucleotide sequences in the sample. The chain carries TRBV7-2 and TRBJ2-7; D might be TRBD1 (7 bases). This CDR3 contains 14 residues. With 4 bases removed from V and 1 base from J, the gap between germline ends came to 11 bases. Germline loops: CDR1 SGHTA, CDR2 FQGNSA. The CDR3 DNA sequence: TGTGCCAGCAGCTCTCAGGGGGGATCCTACGAGCAGTACTTC. Protein sequence: CASSSQGGSYEQYF.

The chain uses TRBV21-1 and TRBJ1-1. TRBV21-1 is reported as a pseudogene. The CDR3 is 16 amino acids. The CDR3 DNA is TGTGCCAGCAGCAGCCCCGGGGAGATCATGAACACTGAAGCTTTCTTT. Translation: CASSSPGEIMNTEAFF.